This is a list of T cell receptor beta chains from one sample in a study of shared clonotypes between healthy human individuals. Method: immunoSEQ multiplex PCR; TCRdb's copy keeps in-frame clones and lacks some. The data hold hundreds of thousands of clones, with 98% observed a single time. Sequenced: naive CD8+ T cells sorted from blood. The receptors originated from a man aged 25-45 years in good health. Each CDR3 is given with its conserved first and last residue. D genes are given only for firm matches. The listing skips clone size in some rows; elsewhere it reads once, few, many or a size class.

v_gene	len	abundance	d_gene	j_gene	CDR3nt	CDR3aa
TRBV5-8	15	.	TRBD2	TRBJ2-5	TGTGCCAGCAACTTGGGGACTAGCGGACAAGAGACCCAGTACTTC	CASNLGTSGQETQYF
TRBV27	14	.	.	TRBJ1-1	TGTGCCAGCAGTTTAATAGGGGTGGGGACTGAAGCTTTCTTT	CASSLIGVGTEAFF
TRBV10-3	15	.	.	TRBJ1-1	TGTGCCATCAGTGAGTCGGGGGGGCGGAACACTGAAGCTTTCTTT	CAISESGGRNTEAFF
TRBV9	17	.	TRBD1	TRBJ2-1	TGTGCCAGCGGGTCGATTATAGGACAGGGGTCCTACAATGAGCAGTTCTTC	CASGSIIGQGSYNEQFF
TRBV10-3	13	.	.	TRBJ2-3	TGTGCCATCAGTGAGCTTACAACAGATACGCAGTATTTT	CAISELTTDTQYF
TRBV29-1	14	.	TRBD1	TRBJ1-4	TGCAGCGTGACGCGACAGGGCGGAGATGAAAAACTGTTTTTT	CSVTRQGGDEKLFF
TRBV27	14	.	TRBD1	TRBJ1-1	TGTGCCAGCAGTTGGGACAGGGTGAACACTGAAGCTTTCTTT	CASSWDRVNTEAFF
TRBV7-9	17	.	TRBD1	TRBJ2-2	TGTGCCAGCAGCTCCGGGACAGCTAAAACGAACACCGGGGAGCTGTTTTTT	CASSSGTAKTNTGELFF
TRBV7-2	15	.	TRBD1	TRBJ2-7	TGTGCCAGCAGCTTCCGGCCAGGGGGCTTCTACGAGCAGTACTTC	CASSFRPGGFYEQYF
TRBV5-4	15	.	.	TRBJ2-7	TGTGCCAGCAATTCGGGCTGGGGGGTGGAAAACGAGCAGTACTTC	CASNSGWGVENEQYF
TRBV9	14	.	TRBD1	TRBJ2-1	TGTGCCAGCAGCGTAGGATCAGGGGGCGATGAGCAGTTCTTC	CASSVGSGGDEQFF
TRBV7-9	14	.	.	TRBJ2-5	TGTGCCAGCAGCTTAGAGGCGGGGCAAGAGACCCAGTACTTC	CASSLEAGQETQYF
TRBV5-1	17	.	.	TRBJ2-3	TGCGCCAGCAGCTTGGGTTTAGACATGACTAGCACAGATACGCAGTATTTT	CASSLGLDMTSTDTQYF
TRBV7-9	14	.	.	TRBJ2-7	TGTGCCAGCAGCTCTCGGAACCGGGGCTACGAGCAGTACTTC	CASSSRNRGYEQYF
TRBV6-1	14	.	.	TRBJ2-7	TGTGCCAGCAGTGGGGGGCTTGGTAACTACGAGCAGTACTTC	CASSGGLGNYEQYF
TRBV12-5	13	.	.	TRBJ2-3	TGTGCTAGTGCCAACCCCCCCACAGAGGCGCAGTATTTT	CASANPPTEAQYF
TRBV7-8	12	once	.	TRBJ2-1	TGTGCCAGCAGCTTAGAAGGGTATGAGCAGTTCTTC	CASSLEGYEQFF
TRBV6-6	13	.	.	TRBJ2-1	TGTGCCAGCAGTTACTCCCGCTACAATGAGCAGTTCTTC	CASSYSRYNEQFF
TRBV6-5	15	.	.	TRBJ2-3	TGTGCCAGCAGTTACGGACAGAGGGGCACAGATACGCAGTATTTT	CASSYGQRGTDTQYF
TRBV5-1	16	.	TRBD2	TRBJ2-3	TGCGCCAGCAGCGAGGGGGCGGGAGGGTCCACAGATACGCAGTATTTT	CASSEGAGGSTDTQYF
TRBV9	15	.	TRBD1	TRBJ2-3	TGTGCCAGCAGCGAATGGGACAGCCACACAGATACGCAGTATTTT	CASSEWDSHTDTQYF
TRBV5-5	17	.	TRBD2	TRBJ2-3	TGTGCCAGCAGCTTGTCCCCCCTAGCGGGCTTCACAGATACGCAGTATTTT	CASSLSPLAGFTDTQYF
TRBV29-1	18	.	TRBD2	TRBJ2-1	TGCAGCGTTGAAGGCCCGGGACTAGGGGGAAAGTCCTACAATGAGCAGTTCTTC	CSVEGPGLGGKSYNEQFF
TRBV6-1	15	.	TRBD2	TRBJ2-7	TGTGCCAGCAGGGAGATTACTAGCGGTTCCTACGAGCAGTACTTC	CASREITSGSYEQYF
TRBV27	12	.	.	TRBJ2-1	TGTGCCAGCAGTTTAGAGAACAATGAGCAGTTCTTC	CASSLENNEQFF
TRBV7-3	14	.	TRBD2	TRBJ2-1	TGTGCCAGCAGCCCGGGAGGGCCACGCAATGAGCAGTTCTTC	CASSPGGPRNEQFF
TRBV5-1	15	.	TRBD2	TRBJ2-1	TGCGCCAGCAGCCTTGGACTAGAGTCCTACAATGAGCAGTTCTTC	CASSLGLESYNEQFF
TRBV7-8	16	.	TRBD2	TRBJ2-7	TGTGCCAGCAGCCCAGTCGGGACTAGCGGGAGGGTTGAGCAGTACTTC	CASSPVGTSGRVEQYF
TRBV14	14	.	.	TRBJ2-2	TGTGCCAGCAGCCAGGGCCCGAACACCGGGGAGCTGTTTTTT	CASSQGPNTGELFF
TRBV15	15	.	TRBD2	TRBJ2-7	TGTGCCACCAGCAGAGATCGGGGGGAAGGCTACGAGCAGTACTTC	CATSRDRGEGYEQYF
TRBV5-5	13	few	.	TRBJ1-1	TGTGCCAGCTTTGGAAACTCGGATACTGAAGCTTTCTTT	CASFGNSDTEAFF
TRBV13	13	.	.	TRBJ1-2	TGTGCCAGCAGCTTTTTGGGGGACTATGGCTACACCTTC	CASSFLGDYGYTF
TRBV14	13	once	.	TRBJ2-7	TGTGCCAGCAGCCATGGACACTTCTACGAGCAGTACTTC	CASSHGHFYEQYF
TRBV27	16	.	.	TRBJ2-7	TGTGCCAGCAGTTCGCTGCCAAGACGGCTCCCCTACGAGCAGTACTTC	CASSSLPRRLPYEQYF
TRBV2	17	.	TRBD2	TRBJ2-7	TGTGCCAGCAGTGAAGAGGGTGGCGGGAGGATAATCTACGAGCAGTACTTC	CASSEEGGGRIIYEQYF
TRBV10-3	11	.	.	TRBJ2-3	TGTGCCATCAGTGACGGGGATACGCAGTATTTT	CAISDGDTQYF
TRBV2	15	.	TRBD1	TRBJ2-1	TGTGCCAGCAGTGATAGGGACAGGGGCCTATTCGAGCAGTTCTTC	CASSDRDRGLFEQFF
TRBV29-1	12	.	TRBD2	TRBJ2-1	TGCAGCGTCCCCGGACTAGACAATGAGCAGTTCTTC	CSVPGLDNEQFF
TRBV27	13	.	.	TRBJ1-4	TGTGCCAGCAGTTTTGAGAAGAGGGAAAAACTGTTTTTT	CASSFEKREKLFF
TRBV7-9	14	.	TRBD1	TRBJ2-7	TGTGCCAGCAGCGGGGGGACAGGGGTATACGAGCAGTACTTC	CASSGGTGVYEQYF
TRBV27	14	.	.	TRBJ2-3	TGTGCCAGCAGGACCGGGGCCCGCACAGATACGCAGTATTTT	CASRTGARTDTQYF
TRBV29-1	10	.	.	TRBJ1-1	TGCAGCGTTTTTGACGGTGAAGCTTTCTTT	CSVFDGEAFF
TRBV4-3	15	.	.	TRBJ2-2	TGCGCCAGCAGCCCTTTCCGGGATATGATCGGGGAGCTGTTTTTT	CASSPFRDMIGELFF